Included here is one T cell receptor beta chain sequence, with context. The antigen is not known. These data belong to a study of response to subunit inactivated influenza vaccine. Broader study findings: Authors proposed each seasonal influenza vaccination draws in few new T cells.

TCRdb analysed the RT-PCR reads with MiXCR anew, one entry per CDR3 protein. Among around 180,000 distinct CDR3 sequences listed, about 9% were seen once. Germline V lookup: CDR1 DFQATT, CDR2 SNEGSKA (reference sequence). The ends were cut back, 0 bases at V and 10 bases at J, with 14 bases in the middle. The CDR3 contains 13 residues. The gene calls are TRBV20-1 and TRBJ2-3; D is uncertain. The clonotype originates from a man in his forties or fifties who received an inactivated influenza vaccine. The sequencing used non-naive T cells sorted from PBMCs, collected on the day of vaccination. The CDR3 is CSARDGPPTAQYF. DNA for the CDR3: TGCAGTGCTAGAGACGGACCCCCCACCGCGCAGTATTTT.